This T cell receptor (beta chain) is from a study of T cell clones after liver transplantation. Turning to the study itself: Three of the eight recipients were HCV-positive; the rest had non-autoimmune, non-viral transplant indications.

Remarks on this clone: The antigen is unknown.

Overall study findings and caveats: Graft donor-reactive T cells may have migrated into the graft rather than being deleted.

Produced via immunoSEQ multiplex PCR; TCRdb's table is partial and in-frame only. Of 8,500 to 10,000 clones in the sample, around 79% were seen once. Deletions cut 0 bases from V and 3 bases from J, with 9 bases between. CDR1 and CDR2 from the germline V gene are LGHNA and YSLEER. CDR3 length equals 15 residues. The source material was CD8+ T cells from blood, sampled before liver transplant. The chain joins TRBV4-3 to TRBJ2-1; tentative D call: TRBD1 (6 bases). The receptor was derived from a human donor who received a liver transplant. CDR3 bases: TGCGCCAGCAGCCAAGAGGACAGAAACTACAATGAGCAGTTCTTC. Its translation is CASSQEDRNYNEQFF.